The 16 T cell receptor beta chains below were found in one sample sequenced in a study of blood T cell repertoires in COVID-19. The repertoire was sequenced with immunoSEQ multiplex PCR; TCRdb's copy has only in-frame clones and lacks some. Of some 120,000 clones listed, approximately 83% were seen once; the top ten hold about a sixth. The specimen was peripheral blood. These receptors all come from a woman aged 45-60 years who had recovered from COVID-19.

The J gene is TRBJ1-5, the V gene TRBV6-2 or TRBV6-3, with D perhaps TRBD1 (6 bases). Per germline, CDR1 MNHEY and CDR2 SVGEGT. Trimming took off 0 bases at V and 4 bases at J, with 13 bases between the two ends. The CDR3 sequence is 16 residues long. CDR3 amino acids: CASSYSLGQPNQPQHF. CDR3 sequence (DNA): TGTGCCAGCAGTTACTCGCTTGGACAGCCTAATCAGCCCCAGCATTTT.

This chain connects TRBV19 to TRBJ1-5; 8 bases are a match to TRBD1. The CDR3 is made up of 14 amino acids. The germline V gene has CDR1 LNHDA and CDR2 SQIVND (reference sequence). The trim removed 7 bases at V and 4 bases at J, leaving 6 bases unmatched. CDR3 bases: TGTGCCAGTAAAGGGACAGGTAAAAATCAGCCCCAGCATTTT. Protein product: CASKGTGKNQPQHF.

V gene TRBV6-5 combines with J gene TRBJ2-3; 8 nucleotides match TRBD2. This CDR3 is built from 16 residues. The V gene's germline CDR1 is MNHEY and CDR2 SVGAGI. The trim removed 4 bases at V and 0 bases at J, leaving 6 bases unmatched. CDR3 in DNA: TGTGCCAGCAGTTTACCACTAGCGGCTAGCACAGATACGCAGTATTTT. It encodes CASSLPLAASTDTQYF.

This chain joins TRBV9 and TRBJ1-6; the D gene is possibly TRBD1 (6 bases). V dropped 3 bases and J dropped 7 bases, with 14 bases sitting between them. The germline gives CDR1 SGDLS, CDR2 YYNGEE. CDR3 length: 15 amino acids. The CDR3 spells CASSAEDRKNSPLHF. DNA for the CDR3: TGTGCCAGCAGCGCCGAGGACAGAAAAAATTCACCCCTCCACTTT.

V is TRBV11-2 and J is TRBJ2-2; a possible D gene is TRBD2 (6 bases). CDR1 is SGHAT and CDR2 is FQNNGV in the germline V gene. The CDR3 runs 16 residues. V was clipped by 6 bases and J by 6 bases, with 20 bases between them. In DNA, the CDR3 is TGTGCCAGCAGATACGGGAGTTTAAATCCATCCGGGGAGCTGTTTTTT. Protein sequence: CASRYGSLNPSGELFF.

This chain uses TRBV7-9 with TRBJ1-2; TRBD1 matches 8 bases. CDR1 and CDR2 from the germline V gene are SEHNR and FQNEAQ (reference sequence). V lost 0 bases and J lost 3; bases outside the gene matches: 9. This CDR3 comprises 17 residues. The CDR3 reads CASSLARGLGQDYGYTF. The CDR3 DNA follows: TGTGCCAGCAGCTTAGCCCGGGGGTTGGGACAGGACTATGGCTACACCTTC.

This clone was observed a single time. The chain uses TRBV7-9 and TRBJ1-2, with 11 bases lining up with TRBD1. Looked up from germline, CDR1 is SEHNR and CDR2 is FQNEAQ (reference sequence). The CDR3 covers 19 residues. The trim removed 6 bases at V and 0 bases at J, leaving 15 bases unmatched. The CDR3 DNA follows: TGTGCCAGCAGTTTTGCCGTTAGGACAGGGGGCTCTGCTAACTATGGCTACACCTTC. This translates into CASSFAVRTGGSANYGYTF.

The gene calls are TRBV5-4 and TRBJ2-3; D possibly corresponds to TRBD2 (6 bases). The length of the CDR3 is 16 residues. Germline CDR1 and CDR2: SGHNT and YYREEE (reference sequence). V was shortened by 5 bases and J by 0 bases, with 16 bases between the two germline ends. CDR3 sequence: CASSRPGLPSTDTQYF. Here the CDR3 DNA reads TGTGCCAGCAGTCGGCCGGGACTCCCGAGCACAGATACGCAGTATTTT.

The rearrangement uses TRBV7-9 and TRBJ1-6, with D hard to call. Trimming took 1 base from V and 8 from J, leaving 9 bases between them. CDR3 length: 14 residues. Per germline, CDR1 SEHNR and CDR2 FQNEAQ (reference sequence). The CDR3 nucleotides read TGTGCCAGCAGCTTAGGGACTCCACATTCACCCCTCCACTTT. The encoded protein is CASSLGTPHSPLHF.

This clone was seen more than once but under ten times. This chain joins TRBV6-6 and TRBJ1-2; 8 nucleotides line up with TRBD1. CDR3 length equals 16 residues. Trimming removed 2 bases from V and 7 bases from J; junction bases left unmatched: 12. Looked up from germline, CDR1 is MNHNY and CDR2 is SVGAGI (reference sequence). The CDR3 nucleotides are TGTGCCAGCAGTTACCTCGCCGGACAGGGAGGCGTTGGCTACACCTTC. It encodes CASSYLAGQGGVGYTF.

V gene TRBV30 combines with J gene TRBJ1-6, with D tentatively TRBD1 (5 bases). Germline CDR1 and CDR2: GTSNPN and SVGIG (reference sequence). The germline V and J ends were trimmed by 2 bases and 0 bases, with 11 bases remaining between them. The CDR3 consists of 16 residues. CDR3 sequence reads: CAWSSPGGSYNSPLHF. The CDR3, as DNA: TGTGCCTGGAGTTCCCCCGGGGGCTCCTATAATTCACCCCTCCACTTT.

The genes are TRBV7-3 and TRBJ2-1; D is perhaps TRBD2 (6 bases). Trimming removed 3 bases at V and 0 bases at J, with 15 bases between. The CDR3 runs to 17 residues. Germline V gives CDR1 SGHTA, CDR2 FQGTGA. The CDR3 bases are TGTGCCAGCAGCTTGGGGACTGGGCGAGCCTCCTACAATGAGCAGTTCTTC. It encodes CASSLGTGRASYNEQFF. Supplemented by reference TRBV7-3 and TRBJ2-1, the full variable domain reads GAGVSQTPSNKVTEKGKYVELRCDPISGHTALYWYRQSLGQGPEFLIYFQGTGAADDSGLPNDRFFAVRPEGSVSTLKIQRTERGDSAVYLCASSLGTGRASYNEQFFGPGTRLTVL.

The chain couples TRBV5-8 to TRBJ1-5, with D possibly being TRBD1 (5 bases). Germline loops: CDR1 SGHTS, CDR2 YDEGEE. There are 13 residues in the CDR3. V lost 5 bases and J 8 bases, leaving 14 bases between the germline ends. The CDR3 is CASSFSGREPQHF. CDR3 nucleotides: TGTGCCAGCAGTTTCTCAGGGAGGGAGCCCCAGCATTTT.

The chain is built from TRBV7-3 and TRBJ2-1; TRBD1 is a possible D gene (6 bases). Trimming pared 4 bases from V and 9 bases from J, leaving 16 bases between. The CDR3 spans 14 residues. In germline, CDR1 is SGHTA, CDR2 FQGTGA. The CDR3 nucleotides read TGTGCCAGCAGCTCCTCCCAACAGGGTAGTGAGCAGTTCTTC. Residues: CASSSSQQGSEQFF. Full variable domain (missing parts from reference TRBV7-3 and TRBJ2-1): GAGVSQTPSNKVTEKGKYVELRCDPISGHTALYWYRQSLGQGPEFLIYFQGTGAADDSGLPNDRFFAVRPEGSVSTLKIQRTERGDSAVYLCASSSSQQGSEQFFGPGTRLTVL.

The table lists this clone with a few counts. The chain combines TRBV7-3 with TRBJ1-1, with D unresolved. This CDR3 is built from 14 residues. The ends were cut back, 5 bases at V and 5 bases at J, with 15 bases in the middle. Germline CDR1 SGHTA, CDR2 FQGTGA. The DNA of the CDR3 is TGTGCCAGCAGCGAGCGCCCTGGGAGGACTGAAGCTTTCTTT. Protein sequence: CASSERPGRTEAFF.

This sequence joins TRBV9 and TRBJ2-6, with 9 nucleotides matching TRBD1. The CDR3 spans 18 residues. V shed 4 bases, J shed 0 bases, and the junction held 8 bases outside the gene matches. Germline V CDR1 and CDR2: SGDLS, YYNGEE. The CDR3 nucleotides are TGTGCCAGCAGCCCACGGGACAGGGATTACTCTGGGGCCAACGTCCTGACTTTC. It is translated as CASSPRDRDYSGANVLTF.